This T cell receptor beta chain was recovered during a study of neurological immune-mediated disorders. The germline V gene has CDR1 SGHTA and CDR2 FQGNSA. There are 14 residues in the CDR3. TCRdb called the 5' RACE reads again in MiXCR, with one record for every CDR3 protein. This table holds more than 100,000 distinct CDR3 sequences, about 10% found once. Time point meaning: longitudinal time-point 3. As for this clonotype: At one end, the junction sequence differs from germline, possibly due to a read error.

V usage is TRBV7-2 and J usage is TRBJ2-7; 10 positions match TRBD1. This receptor was taken from a female donor with HTLV-1-associated myelopathy (HAM/TSP). What was sequenced was PBMCs. DNA of the CDR3: TGTGCCAGCAGCTTAGGACAGGGGGCGTACGAGCATTACTTC. Encoded protein: CASSLGQGAYEHYF.